This T cell receptor (beta chain) is from a study of cytomegalovirus exposure and HLA in healthy donors. Background on the study: Of the donors genotyped, several hundred in all, 75% to 85% fell in the Caucasian-associated ancestry cluster.

The CDR3 sequence is 16 residues long. Germline loops: CDR1 SGDLS, CDR2 YYNGEE. After removal of 7 bases from V and 1 base from J, the junction contained 11 bases not matched to a gene. This PCR relied on a set of 60 Vbeta primers and 13 Jbeta primers. Profiling relied on immunoSEQ multiplex PCR, and the TCRdb table lists in-frame clones only, not all of them. The sample lists around 140,000 clones, about 78% seen once, with approximately 1.4% in the top ten. The chain recombines TRBV9 with TRBJ1-1; TRBD1 matches at 9 bases. Sequenced: PBMCs. This clonotype was sampled from a female donor in good health and CMV-seronegative. DNA of the CDR3: TGTGCCAGCTTCTCCCGGACAGGGGTTTCGAACACTGAAGCTTTCTTT. This encodes CASFSRTGVSNTEAFF. The complete variable domain, with remaining parts taken from reference TRBV9 and TRBJ1-1, reads DSGVTQTPKHLITATGQRVTLRCSPRSGDLSVYWYQQSLDQGLQFLIQYYNGEERAKGNILERFSAQQFPDLHSELNLSSLELGDSALYFCASFSRTGVSNTEAFFGQGTRLTVV.